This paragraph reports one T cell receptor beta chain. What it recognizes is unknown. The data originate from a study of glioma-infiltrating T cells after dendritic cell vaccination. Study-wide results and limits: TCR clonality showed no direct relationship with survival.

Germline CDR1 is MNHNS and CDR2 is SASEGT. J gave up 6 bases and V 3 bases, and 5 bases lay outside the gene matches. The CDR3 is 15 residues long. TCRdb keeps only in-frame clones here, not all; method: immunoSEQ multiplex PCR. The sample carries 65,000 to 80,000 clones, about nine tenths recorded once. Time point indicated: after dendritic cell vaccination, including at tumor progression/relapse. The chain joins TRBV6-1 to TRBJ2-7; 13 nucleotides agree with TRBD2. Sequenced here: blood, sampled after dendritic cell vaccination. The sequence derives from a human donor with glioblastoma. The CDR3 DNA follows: TGTGCCAGCAGTGACCAGACTAGCGGGAGGACCGAGCAGTACTTC. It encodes CASSDQTSGRTEQYF.